The 2 T cell receptor beta chains given below trace back to one sample, sequenced in a study of cytomegalovirus exposure and HLA in healthy donors (dated by TCRdb to about 2017). To prepare the library, the immunoSEQ multiplex PCR assay was applied. A mixture of 60 forward primers for TCR Vbeta segments and 13 reverse primers for TCR Jbeta segments was used in the multiplex PCR. TCRdb re-hosts the immuneACCESS table, in-frame sequences only. Its copies lack some clones; in the studies checked, an unresolved V gene accounts for under half of them, and the cause for the rest is not known. For this sample the table gives around 110,000 clones, of which roughly 9.9% were detected only once. 3% to 3.5% of the sample goes to the ten largest clones. Sequencing was performed on PBMCs. Receptors were obtained from a man aged 30 to 45 in good health and CMV-seronegative.

This chain uses TRBV4-3 with TRBJ1-4; perhaps TRBD1 as D (5 bases). Between the trimmed V and J ends, which lost 0 bases and 7 bases, there was a span of 9 bases. The CDR3 has 14 residues. In germline, CDR1 is LGHNA, CDR2 YSLEER. The CDR3 loop reads CASSQDRQGEKLFF. The CDR3 region has the DNA TGCGCCAGCAGCCAAGACCGTCAGGGTGAAAAACTGTTTTTT.

For the CDR3, the DNA is TGTGCCAGCAGCTCGGGGAGTCGAAACACCGGGGAGCTGTTTTTT. Its protein product is CASSSGSRNTGELFF. This sequence joins TRBV7-2 and TRBJ2-2, with a possible D match to TRBD2 (5 bases). Germline CDR1 is SGHTA and CDR2 is FQGNSA. This CDR3 is 15 amino acids long. Trimming pared 4 bases from V and 2 bases from J, leaving 11 bases between.